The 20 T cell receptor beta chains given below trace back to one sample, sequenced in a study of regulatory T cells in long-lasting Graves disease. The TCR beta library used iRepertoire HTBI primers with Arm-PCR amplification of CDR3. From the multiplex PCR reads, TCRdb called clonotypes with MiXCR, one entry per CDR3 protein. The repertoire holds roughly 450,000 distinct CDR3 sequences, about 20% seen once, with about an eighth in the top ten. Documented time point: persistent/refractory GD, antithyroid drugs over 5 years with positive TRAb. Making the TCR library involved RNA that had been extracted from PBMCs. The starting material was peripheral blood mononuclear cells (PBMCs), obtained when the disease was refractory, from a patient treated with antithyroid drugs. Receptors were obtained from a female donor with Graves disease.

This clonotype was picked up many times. The CDR3 bases are TGCAGTGCTAGAGACGGGGCAGGCTATGGCTACACCTTC. As protein: CSARDGAGYGYTF. The chain couples TRBV20-1 to TRBJ1-2; weak D call: TRBD1 (5 bases). The CDR3 length is 13 residues. Per the germline V gene, CDR1 is DFQATT and CDR2 is SNEGSKA (reference sequence). The germline V and J ends were trimmed by 0 bases and 4 bases, with 9 bases remaining between them.

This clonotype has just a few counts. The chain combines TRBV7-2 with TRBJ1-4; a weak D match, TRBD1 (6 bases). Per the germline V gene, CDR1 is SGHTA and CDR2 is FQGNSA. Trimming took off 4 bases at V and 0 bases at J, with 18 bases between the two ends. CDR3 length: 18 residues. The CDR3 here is CASSSFSGGPATNEKLFF. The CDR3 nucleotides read TGTGCCAGCAGCTCTTTTTCCGGGGGGCCTGCAACTAATGAAAAACTGTTTTTT.

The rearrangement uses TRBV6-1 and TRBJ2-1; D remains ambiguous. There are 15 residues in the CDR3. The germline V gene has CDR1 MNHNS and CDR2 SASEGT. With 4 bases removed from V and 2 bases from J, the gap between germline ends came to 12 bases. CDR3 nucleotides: TGTGCCAGCAGTGCCCGCGCAGTTACCTACAATGAGCAGTTCTTC. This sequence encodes CASSARAVTYNEQFF.

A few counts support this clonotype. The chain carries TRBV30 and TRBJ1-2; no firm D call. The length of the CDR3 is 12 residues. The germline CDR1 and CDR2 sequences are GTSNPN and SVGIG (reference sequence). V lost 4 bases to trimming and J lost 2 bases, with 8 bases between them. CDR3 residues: CAWTDGNYGYTF. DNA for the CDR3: TGTGCCTGGACCGACGGAAACTATGGCTACACCTTC.

The CDR3: CASADDSDPEKLFF. The CDR3 DNA reads TGTGCCAGCGCCGATGACAGCGACCCCGAAAAACTGTTTTTT. V is TRBV3-1 and J is TRBJ1-4, with TRBD1 as a possible D gene (5 bases). The ends were cut back, 8 bases at V and 8 bases at J, with 18 bases in the middle. This CDR3 has 14 amino acids. The germline V gene encodes CDR1 LGHDT and CDR2 YNNKEL (reference sequence).

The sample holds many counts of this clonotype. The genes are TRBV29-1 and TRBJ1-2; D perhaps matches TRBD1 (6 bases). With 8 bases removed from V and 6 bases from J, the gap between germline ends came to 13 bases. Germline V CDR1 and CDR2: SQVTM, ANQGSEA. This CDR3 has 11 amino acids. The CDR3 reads CSLGQSNGYTF. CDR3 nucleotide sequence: TGCAGCTTAGGACAGAGTAATGGCTACACCTTC.

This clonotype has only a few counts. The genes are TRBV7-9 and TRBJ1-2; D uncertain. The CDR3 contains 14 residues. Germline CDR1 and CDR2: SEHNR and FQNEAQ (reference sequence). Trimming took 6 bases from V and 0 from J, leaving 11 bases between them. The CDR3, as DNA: TGTGCCAGCAGTCCACACCAAGCTAACTATGGCTACACCTTC. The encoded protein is CASSPHQANYGYTF.

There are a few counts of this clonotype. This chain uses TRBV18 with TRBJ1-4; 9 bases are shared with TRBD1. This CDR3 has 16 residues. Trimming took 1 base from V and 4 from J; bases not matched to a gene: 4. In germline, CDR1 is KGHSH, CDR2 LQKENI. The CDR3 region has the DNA TGTGCCAGCTCACCACAGGGGACAGGGAGTAATGAAAAACTGTTTTTT. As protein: CASSPQGTGSNEKLFF.

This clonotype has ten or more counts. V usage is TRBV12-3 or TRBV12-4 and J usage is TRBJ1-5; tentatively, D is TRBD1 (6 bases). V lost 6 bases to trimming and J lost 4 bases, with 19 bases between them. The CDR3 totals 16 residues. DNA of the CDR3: TGTGCCAGCAGCGGTGGCGACAGGCTGGGTAATCAGCCCCAGCATTTT. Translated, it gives CASSGGDRLGNQPQHF.

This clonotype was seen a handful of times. CDR3: CASSSPGGGTNEKLFF. The CDR3 DNA reads as TGTGCCAGCAGTTCCCCGGGTGGGGGTACTAATGAAAAACTGTTTTTT. This chain uses TRBV28 with TRBJ1-4; the D gene is possibly TRBD1 (5 bases). Germline CDR1 and CDR2: MDHEN and SYDVKM. The V end was cut by 4 bases, the J end by 2 bases, with 14 bases between. CDR3 length equals 16 residues.

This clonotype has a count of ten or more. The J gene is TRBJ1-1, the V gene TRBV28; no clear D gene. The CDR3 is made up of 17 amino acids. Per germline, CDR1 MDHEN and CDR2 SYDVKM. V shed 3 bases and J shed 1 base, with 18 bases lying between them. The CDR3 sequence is CASSLGLASPQNTEAFF. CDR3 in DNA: TGTGCCAGCAGTTTGGGTTTGGCAAGTCCCCAGAACACTGAAGCTTTCTTT.

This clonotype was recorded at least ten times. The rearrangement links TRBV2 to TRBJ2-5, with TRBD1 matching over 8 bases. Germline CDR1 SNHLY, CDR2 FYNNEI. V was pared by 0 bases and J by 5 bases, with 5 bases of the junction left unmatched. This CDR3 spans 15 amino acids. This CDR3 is CASSEARTGRETQYF. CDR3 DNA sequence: TGTGCCAGCAGTGAAGCGAGGACAGGGAGGGAGACCCAGTACTTC.

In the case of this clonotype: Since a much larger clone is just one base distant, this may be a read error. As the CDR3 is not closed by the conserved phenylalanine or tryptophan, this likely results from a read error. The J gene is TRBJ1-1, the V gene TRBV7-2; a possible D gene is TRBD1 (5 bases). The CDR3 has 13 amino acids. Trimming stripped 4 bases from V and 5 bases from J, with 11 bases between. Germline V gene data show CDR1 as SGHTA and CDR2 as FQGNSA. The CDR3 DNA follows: TGTGCCAGCAGCTCGGTGGAGGGGACTGAAGCTTTCTCT. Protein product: CASSSVEGTEAFS.

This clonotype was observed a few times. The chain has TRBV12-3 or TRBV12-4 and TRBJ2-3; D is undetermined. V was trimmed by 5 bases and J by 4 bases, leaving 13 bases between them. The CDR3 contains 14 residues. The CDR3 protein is CASSNKHKSDTQYF. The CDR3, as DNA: TGTGCCAGCAGTAACAAGCATAAATCAGATACGCAGTATTTT.

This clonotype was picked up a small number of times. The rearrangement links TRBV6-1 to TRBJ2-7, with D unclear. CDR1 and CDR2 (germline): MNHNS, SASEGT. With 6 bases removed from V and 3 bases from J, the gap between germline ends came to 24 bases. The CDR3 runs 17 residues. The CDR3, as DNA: TGTGCCAGCAGATCCCCGGACCTTCTCAGGACCCTCTACGAGCAGTACTTC. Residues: CASRSPDLLRTLYEQYF.

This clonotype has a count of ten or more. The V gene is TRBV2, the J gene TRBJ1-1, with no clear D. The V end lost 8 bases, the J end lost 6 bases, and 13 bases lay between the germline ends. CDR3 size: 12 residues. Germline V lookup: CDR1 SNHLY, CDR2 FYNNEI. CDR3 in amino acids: CASGLQISEAFF. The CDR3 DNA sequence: TGTGCCAGCGGCTTACAGATCTCTGAAGCTTTCTTT.

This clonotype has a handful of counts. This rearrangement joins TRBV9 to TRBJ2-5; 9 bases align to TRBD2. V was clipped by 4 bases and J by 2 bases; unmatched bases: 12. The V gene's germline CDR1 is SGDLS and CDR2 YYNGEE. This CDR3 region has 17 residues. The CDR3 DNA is TGTGCCAGCAGCTCCACCCTCCTAGCGGGAACTCAAGAGACCCAGTACTTC. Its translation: CASSSTLLAGTQETQYF.

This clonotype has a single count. CDR3 bases: TGTGCCGCTACGGACGGGTGTCGAGAGCGGGACTACGAGCAGTACTTC. Its translation is CAATDGCRERDYEQYF. V and J are TRBV30 and TRBJ2-7, with TRBD2 matching over 7 bases. The CDR3 runs 16 residues. Germline V gives CDR1 GTSNPN, CDR2 SVGIG (reference sequence). V was clipped by 8 bases and J by 3 bases; unmatched bases: 19.

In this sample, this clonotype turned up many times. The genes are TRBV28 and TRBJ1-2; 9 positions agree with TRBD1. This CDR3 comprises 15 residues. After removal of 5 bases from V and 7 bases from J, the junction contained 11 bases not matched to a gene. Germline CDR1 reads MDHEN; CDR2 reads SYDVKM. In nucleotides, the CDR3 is TGTGCCAGCAGTCCGGGGACAGGGAGGGCGCGTGGCTACACCTTC. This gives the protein CASSPGTGRARGYTF.

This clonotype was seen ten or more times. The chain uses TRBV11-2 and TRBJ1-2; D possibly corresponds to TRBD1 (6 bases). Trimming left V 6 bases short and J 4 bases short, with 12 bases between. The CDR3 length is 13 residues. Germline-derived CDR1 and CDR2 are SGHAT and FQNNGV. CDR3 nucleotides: TGTGCCAGCAGACAACTGGACAGCTATGGCTACACCTTC. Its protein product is CASRQLDSYGYTF.